Listed here are 14 T cell receptor beta chains from one sample, sequenced in a study of cytomegalovirus exposure and HLA in healthy donors. The primer mix had 60 Vbeta and 13 Jbeta primers. Profiling relied on immunoSEQ multiplex PCR, and the TCRdb table lists in-frame clones only, not all of them. Here the sample spans some 150,000 clones, more than 75% being singletons. The sample was PBMCs. The source of these receptors is a man between 18 and 35 years old in good health and CMV-seropositive.

This chain joins TRBV5-1 and TRBJ2-7; TRBD1 is a possible D gene (6 bases). Per germline, CDR1 SGHRS and CDR2 YFSETQ. The CDR3 covers 14 residues. The germline V and J ends were trimmed by 3 bases and 0 bases, with 10 bases remaining between them. The CDR3 nucleotides read TGCGCCAGCAGCTCAAACAGGGCCTCCTACGAGCAGTACTTC. Translation gives CASSSNRASYEQYF.

J is TRBJ1-1 and V is TRBV7-2; TRBD1 agrees at 7 bases. Germline-derived CDR1 and CDR2 are SGHTA and FQGNSA. Trimming removed 1 base from V and 1 base from J; junction bases left unmatched: 6. The CDR3 loop spans 16 amino acids. DNA of the CDR3: TGTGCCAGCAGCTTAGTGGCAGGGGGAGAGAACACTGAAGCTTTCTTT. Translated: CASSLVAGGENTEAFF.

V and J are TRBV6-6 and TRBJ1-5, with 7 bases lining up with TRBD1. CDR1 and CDR2 from the germline V gene are MNHNY and SVGAGI (reference sequence). The ends lost 3 bases at V and 0 bases at J; junction bases unmatched: 5. The CDR3 loop spans 16 amino acids. CDR3 sequence reads: CASSYLQGYSNQPQHF. CDR3 sequence (DNA): TGTGCCAGCAGTTATTTACAGGGGTATAGCAATCAGCCCCAGCATTTT.

The chain couples TRBV30 to TRBJ1-6; D perhaps matches TRBD1 (6 bases). Between the trimmed V and J ends, which lost 1 base and 9 bases, there was a span of 16 bases. The germline V gene encodes CDR1 GTSNPN and CDR2 SVGIG (reference sequence). The CDR3 extends over 15 amino acids. The chain's CDR3 is CAWSAGTGLGSPLHF. The CDR3 coding sequence is TGTGCCTGGAGTGCGGGTACAGGGCTGGGTTCACCCCTCCACTTT.

The chain links TRBV15 to TRBJ2-1; perhaps TRBD2 as D (5 bases). The CDR3 sequence is 15 residues long. Looked up from germline, CDR1 is LNHNV and CDR2 is YYDKDF (reference sequence). V was shortened by 1 base and J by 5 bases, with 12 bases between the two germline ends. The CDR3 protein is CATSRGRGRNNEQFF. CDR3 bases: TGTGCCACCAGCAGAGGTCGGGGTAGAAACAATGAGCAGTTCTTC. Using reference TRBV15 and TRBJ2-1 for the parts outside the CDR3, the full variable domain is DAMVIQNPRYQVTQFGKPVTLSCSQTLNHNVMYWYQQKSSQAPKLLFHYYDKDFNNEADTPDNFQSRRPNTSFCFLDIRSPGLGDTAMYLCATSRGRGRNNEQFFGPGTRLTVL.

This clone was seen just once. The chain joins TRBV7-9 to TRBJ1-2; D remains unclear. Germline V lookup: CDR1 SEHNR, CDR2 FQNEAQ (reference sequence). The CDR3 length is 14 residues. Trimming took 1 base from V and 1 from J, leaving 7 bases between them. CDR3 nucleotide sequence: TGTGCCAGCAGCTTAGGAGGGAATAACTATGGCTACACCTTC. Its translation is CASSLGGNNYGYTF.

In DNA, the CDR3 is TGTGCCAGCAGCCAAGCACGCCCGCGACAAGAGACCCAGTACTTC. This sequence encodes CASSQARPRQETQYF. J is TRBJ2-5 and V is TRBV14; no clear D. The CDR3 runs to 15 residues. The germline V gene encodes CDR1 SGHDN and CDR2 FVKESK. V gave up 1 base and J gave up 2 bases, with 11 bases separating them.

This clone was recorded a few times. The chain recombines TRBV5-5 with TRBJ1-2; 11 bases align to TRBD1. The CDR3 covers 15 residues. V shed 4 bases, J shed 8 bases, and the junction held 10 bases outside the gene matches. CDR1 SGHKS and CDR2 YYEKEE come from the germline V gene (reference sequence). CDR3 sequence reads: CASSPRRDRGFGYTF. The CDR3 bases are TGTGCCAGCAGCCCTCGCCGGGACAGGGGGTTCGGCTACACCTTC.

V gene TRBV30 combines with J gene TRBJ2-5; D is unclear. V was clipped by 3 bases and J by 2 bases, with 10 bases between them. Germline CDR1 and CDR2: GTSNPN and SVGIG (reference sequence). This CDR3 comprises 13 residues. The CDR3 DNA is TGTGCCTGGAGCCTCAACGGTCAAGAGACCCAGTACTTC. Translation gives CAWSLNGQETQYF.

The chain joins TRBV4-1 to TRBJ1-1; a weak D match, TRBD1 (5 bases). V lost 4 bases, J lost 4 bases, and 19 bases lay in between. This CDR3 comprises 16 residues. The germline V gene has CDR1 MGHRA and CDR2 YSYEKL. CDR3 sequence reads: CASSLQPGPGGTEAFF. CDR3 bases: TGCGCCAGCAGCCTCCAGCCGGGACCCGGGGGCACTGAAGCTTTCTTT.

The V call is TRBV5-4, the J call TRBJ1-2; D perhaps matches TRBD1 (5 bases). Trimming left V 4 bases short and J 4 bases short, with 11 bases between. The germline CDR1 and CDR2 sequences are SGHNT and YYREEE (reference sequence). CDR3 length equals 13 residues. The CDR3 protein is CASSPRVSYGYTF. The DNA for the CDR3 is TGTGCCAGCAGCCCCAGGGTTTCCTATGGCTACACCTTC.

This rearrangement joins TRBV5-1 to TRBJ1-1, with D possibly TRBD1 on 5 matching bases. Deletions cut 4 bases from V and 1 base from J, with 14 bases between. This CDR3 spans 15 amino acids. Per the germline V gene, CDR1 is SGHRS and CDR2 is YFSETQ. CDR3 coding DNA: TGCGCCAGCAGCCTGACAGTAACGTCGAACACTGAAGCTTTCTTT. It is translated as CASSLTVTSNTEAFF.

A single count supports this clone. V is TRBV29-1 and J is TRBJ1-2, with a weak D call TRBD1 (6 bases). Trimming left V 4 bases short and J 3 bases short, with 12 bases between. Germline loops: CDR1 SQVTM, CDR2 ANQGSEA. CDR3 length equals 13 residues. The CDR3 nucleotides are TGCAGCGTTGGCGCGGACAGCGACTATGGCTACACCTTC. It specifies CSVGADSDYGYTF.

The chain employs TRBV18 and TRBJ2-2; D not certain. Germline-derived CDR1 and CDR2 are KGHSH and LQKENI. The CDR3 is made up of 15 amino acids. Trimming took 1 base from V and 7 from J, leaving 13 bases between them. CDR3 sequence (DNA): TGTGCCAGCTCACCACAAAACTCACGACACGGGGAGCTGTTTTTT. Amino acid sequence: CASSPQNSRHGELFF. The variable domain in full, completed from reference TRBV18 and TRBJ2-2, reads NAGVMQNPRHLVRRRGQEARLRCSPMKGHSHVYWYRQLPEEGLKFMVYLQKENIIDESGMPKERFSAEFPKEGPSILRIQQVVRGDSAAYFCASSPQNSRHGELFFGEGSRLTVL.